This T cell receptor (beta chain) was observed in a study of T cell changes during pregnancy in multiple sclerosis. Losses at the gene ends were 4 bases for V and 1 base for J; bases not matched to a gene: 5. The germline gives CDR1 SGHDN, CDR2 FVKESK. The CDR3 covers 15 residues. Produced via immunoSEQ multiplex PCR; TCRdb's table is partial and in-frame only. The sample records about 59,000 clones, over 90% being singletons. V is TRBV14 and J is TRBJ2-7; 9 bases align to TRBD1. The sequences come from CD8+ T cells from peripheral blood mononuclear cells, collected in the third trimester of pregnancy. This TCR derives from a female donor with multiple sclerosis, enrolled in a pregnancy study. The DNA for the CDR3 is TGTGCCAGCAGCCCGATGACAGGGGGGTCCTACGAGCAGTACTTC. It translates to CASSPMTGGSYEQYF. The variable domain in full, with the rest retrieved from reference TRBV14 and TRBJ2-7, is EAGVTQFPSHSVIEKGQTVTLRCDPISGHDNLYWYRRVMGKEIKFLLHFVKESKQDESGMPNNRFLAERTGGTYSTLKVQPAELEDSGVYFCASSPMTGGSYEQYFGPGTRLTVT.